Shown below are 29 T cell receptor beta chains from a single sample sequenced in a study of cytomegalovirus exposure and HLA in healthy donors. Sequenced by immunoSEQ multiplex PCR; TCRdb stores in-frame clones only, minus some. The sample has 110,000 to 150,000 clones, around 88% seen once. The source material was PBMCs. Receptor source: a woman aged 18-29 years in good health and CMV-seropositive.

This rearrangement joins TRBV5-1 to TRBJ2-7; maybe TRBD1 (6 bases). The V end lost 4 bases, the J end lost 2 bases, and 25 bases lay between the germline ends. This CDR3 contains 18 residues. Germline-derived CDR1 and CDR2 are SGHRS and YFSETQ. CDR3 DNA sequence: TGCGCCAGCAGCGCAGGCGGTGGTTGGGTAGGGGGTACCTACGAGCAGTACTTC. Translation: CASSAGGGWVGGTYEQYF.

V gene TRBV6-1 combines with J gene TRBJ2-1; 11 nucleotides match TRBD2. Germline loops: CDR1 MNHNS, CDR2 SASEGT. This CDR3 has 16 residues. V gave up 1 base and J gave up 7 bases; unmatched junction bases: 6. The CDR3 region is CASSEETASGGNEQFF. CDR3 sequence (DNA): TGTGCCAGCAGTGAAGAAACGGCTAGCGGGGGGAATGAGCAGTTCTTC.

The chain has TRBV28 and TRBJ1-6; D may be TRBD1 (6 bases). The CDR3 totals 14 residues. Germline V lookup: CDR1 MDHEN, CDR2 SYDVKM. V shed 5 bases and J shed 6 bases, with 11 bases lying between them. DNA for the CDR3: TGTGCCAGCAGTCCACACAGGGTTAATTCACCCCTCCACTTT. This translates into CASSPHRVNSPLHF.

The rearrangement joins TRBV7-9 to TRBJ2-3, with 11 bases matching TRBD1. This CDR3 contains 16 residues. V gave up 5 bases and J gave up 12 bases; unmatched junction bases: 16. From germline, CDR1 is SEHNR and CDR2 FQNEAQ (reference sequence). The CDR3 here is CASSGFTSGTGGFQYF. As DNA, the CDR3 is TGTGCCAGCAGCGGCTTCACCTCCGGGACAGGGGGTTTCCAGTATTTT. Complete variable domain (other parts from reference TRBV7-9 and TRBJ2-3): DTGVSQNPRHKITKRGQNVTFRCDPISEHNRLYWYRQTLGQGPEFLTYFQNEAQLEKSRLLSDRFSAERPKGSFSTLEIQRTEQGDSAMYLCASSGFTSGTGGFQYFGPGTRLTVL.

This clone was observed a handful of times. This rearrangement joins TRBV2 to TRBJ1-2, with D uncertain. V was clipped by 7 bases and J by 8 bases, with 11 bases between them. CDR1 SNHLY and CDR2 FYNNEI come from the germline V gene. The CDR3 has 11 residues. CDR3 sequence (DNA): TGTGCCAGCATGGCCGGGTCGGGCTACACCTTC. As protein: CASMAGSGYTF.

V usage is TRBV19 and J usage is TRBJ1-5; 7 bases match TRBD1. Germline V gene lookup returns CDR1 LNHDA and CDR2 SQIVND (reference sequence). With V trimmed by 3 bases and J by 2 bases, 4 bases remained unmatched. The CDR3 covers 15 residues. For the CDR3, the DNA is TGTGCCAGTAGTATGCAGGGGGTCGGCAATCAGCCCCAGCATTTT. This codes for CASSMQGVGNQPQHF.

This clone was seen a handful of times. The chain uses TRBV9 and TRBJ2-3; TRBD1 aligns across 9 bases. The CDR3 is made up of 14 amino acids. Germline loops: CDR1 SGDLS, CDR2 YYNGEE. The trim removed 4 bases at V and 5 bases at J, leaving 5 bases unmatched. The CDR3 spells CASSLQGAIDTQYF. Written as DNA, the CDR3 is TGTGCCAGCAGCTTACAGGGGGCAATAGATACGCAGTATTTT.

The chain employs TRBV5-6 and TRBJ2-7; 7 positions agree with TRBD2. J was trimmed by 1 base and V by 2 bases; bases with no gene match: 9. Looked up from germline, CDR1 is SGHDT and CDR2 is YYEEEE. The CDR3 loop spans 16 amino acids. The CDR3 coding sequence is TGTGCCAGCAGCTTCTATAGCGGGTATCTTTCCTACGAGCAGTACTTC. Translated: CASSFYSGYLSYEQYF. Together with reference TRBV5-6 and TRBJ2-7, the CDR3 gives the full variable domain: DAGVTQSPTHLIKTRGQQVTLRCSPKSGHDTVSWYQQALGQGPQFIFQYYEEEERQRGNFPDRFSGHQFPNYSSELNVNALLLGDSALYLCASSFYSGYLSYEQYFGPGTRLTVT.

The chain recombines TRBV5-1 with TRBJ2-3; D remains ambiguous. Germline CDR1 reads SGHRS; CDR2 reads YFSETQ. This CDR3 has 16 amino acids. The V gene lost 0 bases and the J gene lost 2 bases, with 13 bases spanning the gap. As DNA, the CDR3 is TGCGCCAGCAGCTTGGTATGGAAAAGACACACAGATACGCAGTATTTT. The encoded protein is CASSLVWKRHTDTQYF.

The chain joins TRBV11-2 to TRBJ2-7; the D gene is possibly TRBD1 (5 bases). CDR1 SGHAT and CDR2 FQNNGV come from the germline V gene. The V end lost 1 base, the J end lost 4 bases, and 14 bases lay between the germline ends. The CDR3 totals 15 residues. In nucleotides, the CDR3 is TGTGCCAGCAGCTTAGTTCCGGACAAGTCATACGAGCAGTACTTC. As protein: CASSLVPDKSYEQYF.

The DNA of the CDR3 is TGTGCCAGCAGCTTACTAGGGGCGGGGGATTCGGGCTACACCTTC. Protein: CASSLLGAGDSGYTF. This chain links TRBV7-9 with TRBJ1-2; perhaps TRBD1 as D (5 bases). The CDR3 length is 15 residues. V lost 2 bases to trimming and J lost 8 bases, with 18 bases between them. Germline values: CDR1 SEHNR, CDR2 FQNEAQ (reference sequence).

The genes are TRBV11-3 and TRBJ1-1; the D gene is possibly TRBD1 (6 bases). V was trimmed by 1 base and J by 8 bases, leaving 11 bases between them. Germline assignment: CDR1 SGHNT and CDR2 YENEEA. This CDR3 has 13 amino acids. The chain's CDR3 is CASSLGPDREAFF. DNA for the CDR3: TGTGCCAGCAGCTTAGGCCCCGACAGGGAAGCTTTCTTT.

This clone was counted a few times. The chain uses TRBV30 and TRBJ2-2; D gene uncertain. Germline lookup yields CDR1 GTSNPN and CDR2 SVGIG (reference sequence). CDR3 length: 16 residues. With 3 bases removed from V and 4 bases from J, the gap between germline ends came to 18 bases. The CDR3 reads CAWRVRGYGFTGELFF. The CDR3 DNA is TGTGCCTGGAGAGTGAGAGGATACGGATTCACCGGGGAGCTGTTTTTT. Filled out from reference TRBV30 and TRBJ2-2, the complete variable domain reads SQTIHQWPATLVQPVGSPLSLECTVEGTSNPNLYWYRQAAGRGLQLLFYSVGIGQISSEVPQNLSASRPQDRQFILSSKKLLLSDSGFYLCAWRVRGYGFTGELFFGEGSRLTVL.

The chain carries TRBV28 and TRBJ1-2; a weak D match, TRBD1 (5 bases). V was trimmed by 3 bases and J by 8 bases, leaving 13 bases between them. The CDR3 has 13 amino acids. CDR1 and CDR2 (germline): MDHEN, SYDVKM. CDR3 bases: TGTGCCAGCAGTTTGGACAAACTCGGGGGCTACACCTTC. Encoded protein: CASSLDKLGGYTF.

The chain is built from TRBV11-3 and TRBJ2-3; 9 bases align to TRBD2. V was clipped by 5 bases and J by 4 bases; unmatched bases: 13. The CDR3 has 17 residues. Germline-derived CDR1 and CDR2 are SGHNT and YENEEA. CDR3 region: CASSLDPRGRAADTQYF. The CDR3 DNA reads TGTGCCAGCAGCCTCGACCCCCGCGGGAGGGCCGCAGATACGCAGTATTTT.

This clone was counted only a few times. V and J are TRBV4-1 and TRBJ1-1, with 8 nucleotides matching TRBD1. The V gene end was trimmed by 1 base and the J gene end by 3 bases; junction bases not matched to a gene: 7. This CDR3 has 16 amino acids. CDR1 and CDR2 from the germline V gene are MGHRA and YSYEKL. CDR3 in DNA: TGCGCCAGCAGCCAAGTCCAGGGGGCGCTTGACACTGAAGCTTTCTTT. Its translation is CASSQVQGALDTEAFF.

CDR3 sequence (DNA): TGCGCCAGCAGCCCCACGACAGGGCCCAATCAGCCCCAGCATTTT. It translates to CASSPTTGPNQPQHF. This chain uses TRBV5-1 with TRBJ1-5; 7 bases line up with TRBD1. Germline CDR1 SGHRS, CDR2 YFSETQ. Unmatched junction bases numbered 7, after V lost 4 bases and J lost 3 bases. This CDR3 contains 15 residues.

The chain recombines TRBV10-3 with TRBJ2-6; 7 bases are a match to TRBD1. There are 18 residues in the CDR3. Germline CDR1 ENHRY, CDR2 SYGVKD. V gave up 4 bases and J gave up 0 bases; unmatched junction bases: 9. The CDR3 DNA follows: TGTGCCATCAGTGGACCGGGACAGACAGTCTCTGGGGCCAACGTCCTGACTTTC. It translates to CAISGPGQTVSGANVLTF.

The V gene is TRBV4-2, the J gene TRBJ1-1; the match to TRBD1 covers 8 bases. Germline assignment: CDR1 LGHNA and CDR2 YNFKEQ. V was pared by 3 bases and J by 3 bases, with 6 bases of the junction left unmatched. The CDR3 contains 15 residues. The CDR3 region is CASSQGDRRYTEAFF. Written as DNA, the CDR3 is TGTGCCAGCAGCCAGGGGGACAGGCGGTACACTGAAGCTTTCTTT.

This sequence joins TRBV5-6 and TRBJ2-1, with D maybe TRBD2 (6 bases). There are 15 residues in the CDR3. Germline V gene sequence: CDR1 SGHDT, CDR2 YYEEEE. Trimming shortened V by 0 bases and J by 4 bases, and 11 bases separated the two germline ends. The DNA of the CDR3 is TGTGCCAGCAGCTTGGGGCGGGATGCTTACAATGAGCAGTTCTTC. Its translation is CASSLGRDAYNEQFF.

The chain has TRBV21-1 and TRBJ2-1; TRBD2 reflects the table's D call only, with no check against the DNA. TRBV21-1 is a recognized pseudogene. The CDR3 runs 16 residues. The CDR3 region is CATMPGTHCSYNEQFF. CDR3 DNA: TGTGCCACCATGCCGGGGACTCACTGCTCCTACAATGAGCAGTTCTTC.

This clone was seen once. This chain uses TRBV7-9 with TRBJ2-7; maybe TRBD1 (6 bases). The V end lost 0 bases, the J end lost 4 bases, and 22 bases lay between the germline ends. Germline V CDR1 and CDR2: SEHNR, FQNEAQ (reference sequence). This CDR3 contains 18 residues. CDR3 coding DNA: TGTGCCAGCAGCTTAGCCTGGACCACTTCGGACAGAACTTACGAGCAGTACTTC. Its translation: CASSLAWTTSDRTYEQYF.

J is TRBJ1-2 and V is TRBV29-1, with D uncertain. The V gene lost 0 bases and the J gene lost 4 bases, with 12 bases spanning the gap. CDR1 SQVTM and CDR2 ANQGSEA come from the germline V gene. The CDR3 has 14 residues. DNA of the CDR3: TGCAGCGTTGAAGACAGGATCCAAAGCTATGGCTACACCTTC. Protein product: CSVEDRIQSYGYTF. Looking up the rest from reference TRBV29-1 and TRBJ1-2 gives the full variable domain: SAVISQKPSRDICQRGTSLTIQCQVDSQVTMMFWYRQQPGQSLTLIATANQGSEATYESGFVIDKFPISRPNLTFSTLTVSNMSPEDSSIYLCSVEDRIQSYGYTFGSGTRLTVV.

This chain connects TRBV7-2 to TRBJ2-5; the D gene is possibly TRBD2 (5 bases). Germline CDR1 is SGHTA and CDR2 is FQGNSA. V gave up 0 bases and J gave up 4 bases, with 9 bases separating them. The CDR3 has 14 amino acids. The CDR3 DNA is TGTGCCAGCAGCTTAGCCGGACTCTCAGAGACCCAGTACTTC. Protein sequence: CASSLAGLSETQYF.

The chain combines TRBV18 with TRBJ2-2; tentatively, D is TRBD1 (5 bases). Trimming left V 1 base short and J 2 bases short, with 14 bases between. CDR3 length equals 17 residues. Germline V gives CDR1 KGHSH, CDR2 LQKENI. The CDR3 is CASSPLNSGLNTGELFF. In DNA, the CDR3 is TGTGCCAGCTCACCACTCAATTCAGGGCTTAACACCGGGGAGCTGTTTTTT.

This clone was recorded only once. This chain uses TRBV7-2 with TRBJ1-1, with a tentative D call TRBD1 (6 bases). The CDR3 runs 18 residues. V lost 5 bases and J lost 0, with 22 bases in between. Germline V gene data show CDR1 as SGHTA and CDR2 as FQGNSA. CDR3 residues: CASSGTRRGSSMNTEAFF. For the CDR3, the DNA is TGTGCCAGCAGCGGGACGCGCAGGGGTTCGAGCATGAACACTGAAGCTTTCTTT.

This clone was counted once. The genes are TRBV5-1 and TRBJ1-1, with D unclear. V was shortened by 0 bases and J by 3 bases, with 9 bases between the two germline ends. The CDR3 spans 14 residues. CDR1 is SGHRS, CDR2 YFSETQ, per germline. The CDR3 nucleotides are TGCGCCAGCAGCTTGGCGGGAAGGGACACTGAAGCTTTCTTT. Protein: CASSLAGRDTEAFF.

The V gene is TRBV9, the J gene TRBJ2-2; TRBD1 matches 7 bases. CDR1 and CDR2 from the germline V gene are SGDLS and YYNGEE. The V gene end was trimmed by 1 base and the J gene end by 0 bases; junction bases not matched to a gene: 3. The CDR3 is made up of 16 amino acids. The CDR3 nucleotides are TGTGCCAGCAGCGTATGGCAGGGGGCGAACACCGGGGAGCTGTTTTTT. Amino acids: CASSVWQGANTGELFF.

The rearrangement links TRBV2 to TRBJ2-7; weak D call: TRBD1 (6 bases). The germline V gene encodes CDR1 SNHLY and CDR2 FYNNEI. The CDR3 has 16 amino acids. V dropped 6 bases and J dropped 1 base, with 19 bases sitting between them. As DNA, the CDR3 is TGTGCCAGCAGAAGAGATCAGGGGATAATTTCCTACGAGCAGTACTTC. As protein: CASRRDQGIISYEQYF. The full variable domain, completed using reference TRBV2 and TRBJ2-7, is EPEVTQTPSHQVTQMGQEVILRCVPISNHLYFYWYRQILGQKVEFLVSFYNNEISEKSEIFDDQFSVERPDGSNFTLKIRSTKLEDSAMYFCASRRDQGIISYEQYFGPGTRLTVT.